One sample yielded the 20 T cell receptor beta chains listed below, sequenced in a study of CXCR3-negative and CXCR3-positive naive CD8 T cells. The libraries of TRB cDNA were constructed through 5' RACE using UMI labels. TCRdb re-called the 5' RACE reads and catalogs CDR3 proteins one per entry, DNA excluded. The sample holds about 62,000 distinct CDR3 sequences. Sequenced material: naive CXCR3- CD8+ T cells from blood. The subset denotes: CD45RO-CCR7+CD27+CD95- naive CD8+ T cells lacking CXCR3 (TNR3-). The origin of the receptors is a human donor in good health. Some clones in this sample may be carry-over from other donors' samples.

CDR3: CASSTRRGRGNNEQFF. The rearrangement uses TRBV11-2 and TRBJ2-1; TCRdb's D call, TRBD2, is unchecked because there is no DNA. This CDR3 has 16 residues. Germline CDR1 is SGHAT and CDR2 is FQNNGV.

V is TRBV10-3 and J is TRBJ2-7. Germline V lookup: CDR1 ENHRY, CDR2 SYGVKD. The CDR3 is 11 residues long. CDR3 sequence: CAISESEEQYF.

The chain employs TRBV5-6 and TRBJ2-3; TCRdb's assignment of TRBD1 cannot be checked, as there is no DNA. This CDR3 region has 16 residues. CDR1 is SGHDT and CDR2 is YYEEEE in the germline V gene. CDR3 sequence reads: CASSFGLAGGPDTQYF.

The chain links TRBV4-1 to TRBJ2-2; absent DNA, TCRdb's TRBD1 call cannot be checked. This CDR3 is built from 15 residues. From germline, CDR1 is MGHRA and CDR2 YSYEKL. The CDR3 region is CASSQGWGSLGELFF.

This chain joins TRBV5-1 and TRBJ2-2; TCRdb lists TRBD1, though no DNA is available to test this call. Germline lookup yields CDR1 SGHRS and CDR2 YFSETQ. The CDR3 totals 15 residues. This CDR3 is CASSFGQGGTGELFF.

The chain recombines TRBV7-3 with TRBJ1-1; TCRdb gives TRBD1 as the D gene, but with no DNA this cannot be confirmed. The CDR3 extends over 15 amino acids. CDR1 is SGHTA and CDR2 is FQGTGA in the germline V gene. CDR3: CASSSGQGGDTEAFF.

CDR3 residues: CSVEGVPGISEQYF. The V call is TRBV29-1, the J call TRBJ2-7; TCRdb proposes TRBD1, but this gene call is untestable without DNA. CDR3 length: 14 residues. Germline CDR1 is SQVTM and CDR2 is ANQGSEA.

The chain combines TRBV12-5 with TRBJ2-6. The CDR3 totals 13 residues. The germline V gene has CDR1 LGHNT and CDR2 FRNRAP. This chain's CDR3 is CASGTSGANVLTF.

The chain carries TRBV6-5 and TRBJ2-1; with no DNA, the TCRdb D assignment of TRBD2 cannot be verified. The CDR3 loop spans 16 amino acids. CDR1 MNHEY and CDR2 SVGAGI come from the germline V gene. CDR3 loop: CASTPVSGGAAGEQFF.

V and J are TRBV28 and TRBJ2-1. The CDR3 is 12 residues long. CDR1 and CDR2 from the germline V gene are MDHEN and SYDVKM. Here the CDR3 reads CASSFRDNEQFF.

V and J are TRBV10-3 and TRBJ2-7. This CDR3 contains 16 residues. Germline assignment: CDR1 ENHRY and CDR2 SYGVKD. CDR3 sequence reads: CAISESMDSSSYEQYF.

This chain links TRBV25-1 with TRBJ2-1; TCRdb gives TRBD1 as the D gene, but with no DNA this cannot be confirmed. The germline V gene encodes CDR1 MGHDK and CDR2 SYGVNS. This CDR3 contains 18 residues. This CDR3 reads CASSGKGSIHTTYNEQFF.

This chain uses TRBV6-5 with TRBJ2-5; TCRdb lists TRBD2, though no DNA is available to test this call. Per the germline V gene, CDR1 is MNHEY and CDR2 is SVGAGI. This CDR3 comprises 14 residues. CDR3 sequence: CASSPFAGGETQYF.

V is TRBV6-2 or TRBV6-3 and J is TRBJ2-7; the TRBD1 assignment by TCRdb is unverifiable without DNA. The CDR3 length is 18 residues. Looked up from germline, CDR1 is MNHEY and CDR2 is SVGEGT. This CDR3 is CASSYSTTGTSGDYEQYF.

This sequence joins TRBV20-1 and TRBJ2-7; TCRdb gives TRBD1 as the D gene, but with no DNA this cannot be confirmed. CDR1 and CDR2 (germline): DFQATT, SNEGSKA (reference sequence). The CDR3 has 15 residues. CDR3 residues: CSARPGTVSSYEQYF.

This CDR3 reads CSVVGIWRDNSYNEQFF. This chain joins TRBV29-1 and TRBJ2-1; TCRdb selects TRBD2, and the lack of DNA leaves this call unchecked. This CDR3 spans 17 amino acids. The germline V gene has CDR1 SQVTM and CDR2 ANQGSEA.

J is TRBJ2-3 and V is TRBV12-3 or TRBV12-4; as DNA is missing, the TRBD2 call by TCRdb cannot be tested. The CDR3 extends over 13 amino acids. CDR3 loop: CASSFLPTDTQYF.

The chain joins TRBV12-3 or TRBV12-4 to TRBJ2-6; checking the TCRdb D call of TRBD1 is not possible without DNA. The CDR3 contains 15 residues. The chain's CDR3 is CASRTGGSGADVLTF.

The gene calls are TRBV7-9 and TRBJ2-3; absent DNA, TCRdb's TRBD2 call cannot be checked. This CDR3 has 15 amino acids. Germline V gene lookup returns CDR1 SEHNR and CDR2 FQNEAQ (reference sequence). CDR3: CASRGSGGRTDTQYF.

The CDR3 spells CASSVVMGYMNTEAFF. J is TRBJ1-1 and V is TRBV9. The CDR3 extends over 16 amino acids. CDR1 and CDR2 from the germline V gene are SGDLS and YYNGEE. Full variable domain (missing parts from reference TRBV9 and TRBJ1-1): DSGVTQTPKHLITATGQRVTLRCSPRSGDLSVYWYQQSLDQGLQFLIQYYNGEERAKGNILERFSAQQFPDLHSELNLSSLELGDSALYFCASSVVMGYMNTEAFFGQGTRLTVV.